This TCR beta chain was sequenced during a study of graft-versus-host responses after intestinal transplantation. Turning to the study itself: Every recipient had anti-thymocyte globulin induction and 2 to 4 years of tacrolimus plus steroids.

Lymphocytes from graft epithelium and lamina propria were isolated. This clone was detected once. Produced via immunoSEQ multiplex PCR; TCRdb's table is partial and in-frame only. The sample carries tens of thousands of clones, about nine tenths recorded once. The sample consisted of ileum tissue, taken 200 to 210 days after intestinal transplant. The sequence derives from a human patient who received an intestinal transplant, so some T cells may come from the graft donor.

CDR3 sequence reads: CASSPYQAGTGHKETQYF. For the CDR3, the DNA is TGTGCCAGTAGTCCGTACCAGGCCGGGACAGGGCACAAAGAGACCCAGTACTTC. This chain uses TRBV19 with TRBJ2-5; 9 positions agree with TRBD1. The CDR3 length is 18 residues. Germline assignment: CDR1 LNHDA and CDR2 SQIVND (reference sequence). V dropped 5 bases and J dropped 3; count of bases not matched to a gene: 16.